The 15 T cell receptor beta chains presented below share a single source sample, sequenced in a study of post-analysis software for immune sequencing data. Overall study results and limits: The five TRBV segments detected at higher frequency in patients than in controls included TRBV5-6, TRBV5-1 and TRBV20-1.

The antigens these receptors bind are not known. Prepared TCR beta cDNA libraries contained unique molecular identifiers. TCRdb ran MiXCR on the PCR reads and lists one entry per CDR3 protein. The table has about 770,000 distinct CDR3 sequences, 40% to 55% seen once. The sequencing input was blood. These receptors were collected from a girl aged 10-17 years with multiple sclerosis.

Written as DNA, the CDR3 is TGTGCCAGCAGCTTAGTCGGTTCGAGCACTGAAGCTTTCTTT. This codes for CASSLVGSSTEAFF. V is TRBV11-2 and J is TRBJ1-1, with D uncertain. From germline, CDR1 is SGHAT and CDR2 FQNNGV. The CDR3 is made up of 14 amino acids. Trimming left V 1 base short and J 4 bases short, with 10 bases between.

This clonotype has just one count. This chain connects TRBV30 to TRBJ1-2; D might be TRBD1 (6 bases). V was cut by 6 bases and J by 7 bases, with 15 bases left in between. The V gene's germline CDR1 is GTSNPN and CDR2 SVGIG (reference sequence). The CDR3 covers 12 residues. DNA of the CDR3: TGTGCCTGCAACCCACAGGGCGGTGGCTACACCTTC. Translated: CACNPQGGGYTF.

The V and J genes are TRBV9 and TRBJ1-2, with 8 positions matching TRBD1. The length of the CDR3 is 15 residues. The V and J ends lost 2 bases and 6 bases, in that order; junction bases with no gene match: 9. The V gene's germline CDR1 is SGDLS and CDR2 YYNGEE. DNA of the CDR3: TGTGCCAGCAGCGTGAATAATCGGACAGGGCATGGCTACACCTTC. The encoded protein is CASSVNNRTGHGYTF.

This clonotype was recorded a few times. The rearrangement links TRBV4-2 to TRBJ2-3; 11 bases agree with TRBD2. The V and J ends lost 1 base and 4 bases, in that order; junction bases with no gene match: 1. The CDR3 is 15 residues long. CDR1 and CDR2 from the germline V gene are LGHNA and YNFKEQ. The CDR3 sequence is CASSQGTSGPDTQYF. In DNA form, the CDR3 reads TGTGCCAGCAGCCAAGGGACTAGCGGGCCAGATACGCAGTATTTT.

This clonotype occurred once. Written as DNA, the CDR3 is TGCGCCAGCAGCCAAGATCCCTCCCGCTCCTACAATGAGCAGTTCTTC. Translated: CASSQDPSRSYNEQFF. The gene calls are TRBV4-3 and TRBJ2-1; D is ambiguous. V lost 0 bases and J 0 bases, leaving 9 bases between the germline ends. CDR1 is LGHNA and CDR2 is YSLEER in the germline V gene. The CDR3 is 16 residues long.

As concerns this clonotype: The junction departs from germline at one end; a sequencing error may be responsible. V and J are TRBV29-1 and TRBJ2-7, with D possibly being TRBD1 (6 bases). The V gene's germline CDR1 is SQVTM and CDR2 ANQGSEA. The CDR3 is 14 residues long. CDR3 sequence: CSVGGLGASYKQYF. The CDR3 DNA is TGCAGCGTTGGGGGTTTGGGGGCCTCCTACAAGCAGTACTTC.

The chain recombines TRBV29-1 with TRBJ1-3; D remains ambiguous. The CDR3 is 11 amino acids. Germline CDR1 reads SQVTM; CDR2 reads ANQGSEA. With 4 bases removed from V and 4 bases from J, the gap between germline ends came to 5 bases. The CDR3 DNA reads as TGCAGCGTTGTAGGAGGAAACACCATATATTTT. Translation: CSVVGGNTIYF.

This clonotype has only a few counts. V gene TRBV7-2 combines with J gene TRBJ2-1; 16 nucleotides agree with TRBD2. The junction had 9 bases not matched to a gene; V was cut back by 6 bases and J by 13 bases. CDR1 and CDR2 from the germline V gene are SGHTA and FQGNSA. The CDR3 loop spans 15 amino acids. CDR3 sequence reads: CASRAGTSGRGAQFF. The CDR3, as DNA: TGTGCCAGCAGAGCCGGGACTAGCGGGAGGGGGGCCCAGTTCTTC.

The chain joins TRBV9 to TRBJ2-1; 9 positions match TRBD2. Germline V CDR1 and CDR2: SGDLS, YYNGEE. Trimming removed 2 bases from V and 7 bases from J; junction bases left unmatched: 7. This CDR3 has 15 amino acids. DNA for the CDR3: TGTGCCAGCAGCGTTGTAGCGGGAGACTGGAATGAGCAGTTCTTC. The encoded protein is CASSVVAGDWNEQFF.

This chain uses TRBV27 with TRBJ2-5; D assignment may be TRBD1 or TRBD2 (5 bases each). Trimming stripped 4 bases from V and 11 bases from J, with 20 bases between. Per germline, CDR1 MNHEY and CDR2 SMNVEV (reference sequence). CDR3 length: 14 amino acids. The chain's CDR3 is CASSYRDPTDEQYF. CDR3 in DNA: TGTGCCAGCAGTTACCGGGACCCCACCGATGAGCAGTACTTC.

CDR3 region: CASSLLGHRNYGYTF. The CDR3 bases are TGTGCCAGCAGTCTCCTAGGCCATAGAAACTATGGCTACACCTTC. The chain combines TRBV28 with TRBJ1-2; no clear D gene. Between the trimmed V and J ends, which lost 5 bases and 2 bases, there was a span of 15 bases. In germline, CDR1 is MDHEN, CDR2 SYDVKM. The CDR3 is made up of 15 amino acids.

The V call is TRBV11-1, the J call TRBJ2-1; 16 bases map to TRBD2. The trim removed 5 bases at V and 3 bases at J, leaving 7 bases unmatched. The CDR3 length is 18 residues. Germline assignment: CDR1 SGHAT and CDR2 FQDESV (reference sequence). DNA for the CDR3: TGTGCCAGCAGCACGGGACTAGCGGGAGGGCCGGGCTACAATGAGCAGTTCTTC. It encodes CASSTGLAGGPGYNEQFF.

This clonotype appeared a few times. This chain joins TRBV15 and TRBJ2-4; 7 bases fit TRBD1. Gene TRBJ2-7 matches the end of the DNA better, so the J call may be wrong. The CDR3 spans 14 residues. Germline-derived CDR1 and CDR2 are LNHNV and YYDKDF (reference sequence). CDR3 sequence (DNA): TGTGCCACCAGCAGAACAGGGGTCTCCTACGAGCAGTACTTC. It translates to CATSRTGVSYEQYF.

This rearrangement joins TRBV7-3 to TRBJ2-5, with TRBD1 matching 8 bases. The CDR3 has 17 amino acids. Germline CDR1 is SGHTA and CDR2 is FQGTGA. V was pared by 3 bases and J by 2 bases, with 11 bases of the junction left unmatched. The chain's CDR3 is CASSLSDRVIGQETQYF. DNA of the CDR3: TGTGCCAGCAGCTTGTCGGACAGGGTCATCGGACAAGAGACCCAGTACTTC.

The J gene is TRBJ1-2, the V gene TRBV6-6; tentative D call: TRBD1 (6 bases). The CDR3 length is 14 residues. Germline V CDR1 and CDR2: MNHNY, SVGAGI (reference sequence). Trimming cost V 6 bases and J 5 bases, with 16 bases left between them. The CDR3 sequence: CASRTVGQFYGYTF. The DNA for the CDR3 is TGTGCCAGCAGGACAGTCGGACAGTTTTATGGCTACACCTTC.